One sample yielded the 27 T cell receptor beta chains listed below, sequenced in a study of PD-1 blockade in classical Hodgkin lymphoma (TCRdb year 2020). The library was prepared using the immunoSEQ multiplex PCR assay. Not all clones reach the TCRdb copy of this immuneACCESS table, which keeps in-frame sequences only. Checked studies attribute under half of the gap to unresolved V genes and leave the rest unexplained. For this sample there are tens of thousands of clones; about 93% appear just once. In total, the top ten clones hold approximately 8.1% of the sample. The label giving this sample's time point can be read as: cycle 1 day 1 (C1D1), immediately before nivolumab initiation. Every trial patient had relapsed after autologous stem cell transplantation, and cohorts A, B and C differed in prior brentuximab vedotin exposure. Sequenced material: peripheral blood mononuclear cells (PBMCs), taken at baseline. These receptors were taken from a human donor with classical Hodgkin lymphoma.

V and J are TRBV6-1 and TRBJ1-2; 9 bases fit TRBD1. V was clipped by 7 bases and J by 4 bases; unmatched bases: 4. The length of the CDR3 is 13 residues. The germline V gene encodes CDR1 MNHNS and CDR2 SASEGT. The CDR3 bases are TGTGCCAGCACCGTGGACAGGGGCTATGGCTACACCTTC. It translates to CASTVDRGYGYTF.

The chain employs TRBV19 and TRBJ2-3, with 9 bases identical to TRBD2. Per germline, CDR1 LNHDA and CDR2 SQIVND (reference sequence). The CDR3 extends over 14 amino acids. The V gene end was trimmed by 6 bases and the J gene end by 3 bases; junction bases not matched to a gene: 4. CDR3 DNA: TGTGCCAGTAGCAATCTAGCGGGGACAGATACGCAGTATTTT. It encodes CASSNLAGTDTQYF.

V gene TRBV27 combines with J gene TRBJ1-2, with 7 nucleotides matching TRBD1. Per the germline V gene, CDR1 is MNHEY and CDR2 is SMNVEV (reference sequence). CDR3 length: 17 amino acids. V was pared by 5 bases and J by 0 bases, with 12 bases of the junction left unmatched. The CDR3: CASSLTGWQPSNYGYTF. The CDR3 DNA follows: TGTGCCAGCAGTCTGACAGGGTGGCAACCGTCTAACTATGGCTACACCTTC.

This clone has only one observation. The chain couples TRBV7-3 to TRBJ2-3; D may match TRBD1 or TRBD2 (5 bases each). Germline CDR1 SGHTA, CDR2 FQGTGA. CDR3 length: 13 amino acids. Trimming stripped 4 bases from V and 9 bases from J, with 14 bases between. The CDR3: CASSSGTDGTQYF. DNA for the CDR3: TGTGCCAGCAGCTCCGGGACCGACGGCACGCAGTATTTT.

The rearrangement joins TRBV7-9 to TRBJ1-2, with 9 nucleotides matching TRBD1. Germline assignment: CDR1 SEHNR and CDR2 FQNEAQ (reference sequence). This CDR3 region has 17 residues. J lost 7 bases, V lost 5 bases, and 17 bases had no gene match. The CDR3 spells CASSDDRTGVLGIGYTF. CDR3 nucleotide sequence: TGTGCCAGCAGCGACGACCGGACAGGGGTATTAGGTATTGGCTACACCTTC.

The V and J genes are TRBV7-2 and TRBJ2-3, with 7 positions matching TRBD2. The J segment lost 3 bases and the V segment lost 1 base, leaving 10 bases of the junction unmatched. Germline V CDR1 and CDR2: SGHTA, FQGNSA. The CDR3 loop spans 17 amino acids. The CDR3 DNA follows: TGTGCCAGCAGCTTAGTTCAGCGGGAAGTGAGAACAGATACGCAGTATTTT. The encoded protein is CASSLVQREVRTDTQYF.

This clone was seen a single time. CDR3 sequence reads: CASSIDPALAGGETQYF. CDR3 DNA sequence: TGTGCCAGTAGTATAGATCCGGCGCTAGCGGGAGGAGAGACCCAGTACTTC. This chain links TRBV19 with TRBJ2-5, with TRBD2 matching over 11 bases. CDR3 size: 17 residues. The trim removed 0 bases at V and 4 bases at J, leaving 7 bases unmatched. Germline V gene sequence: CDR1 LNHDA, CDR2 SQIVND (reference sequence).

The genes are TRBV19 and TRBJ1-1; TRBD1 might be the D (5 bases). This CDR3 spans 13 amino acids. CDR1 and CDR2 (germline): LNHDA, SQIVND (reference sequence). Trimming removed 3 bases at V and 4 bases at J, with 9 bases between. CDR3 loop: CASSIPGGTEAFF. The CDR3 DNA is TGTGCCAGTAGTATTCCGGGGGGCACTGAAGCTTTCTTT. The full variable domain, its missing parts supplied by reference TRBV19 and TRBJ1-1, is DGGITQSPKYLFRKEGQNVTLSCEQNLNHDAMYWYRQDPGQGLRLIYYSQIVNDFQKGDIAEGYSVSREKKESFPLTVTSAQKNPTAFYLCASSIPGGTEAFFGQGTRLTVV.

The table lists this clone with a count of one. The CDR3 DNA reads as TGTGCCATCAGTGACGGTAGATTTAGTGAAAAACTGTTTTTT. This translates into CAISDGRFSEKLFF. This chain links TRBV10-3 with TRBJ1-4; D unclear. Germline CDR1 ENHRY, CDR2 SYGVKD. The CDR3 sequence is 14 residues long. V was pared by 3 bases and J by 7 bases, with 12 bases between.

The chain links TRBV5-1 to TRBJ2-1, with 11 nucleotides matching TRBD1. Unmatched junction bases numbered 8, after V lost 7 bases and J lost 2 bases. The germline CDR1 and CDR2 sequences are SGHRS and YFSETQ. The CDR3 runs 16 residues. The chain's CDR3 is CASRDPGQGAYNEQFF. As DNA, the CDR3 is TGCGCCAGCCGTGACCCGGGACAGGGGGCCTACAATGAGCAGTTCTTC.

V gene TRBV30 combines with J gene TRBJ2-7; D assignment may be TRBD1 or TRBD2 (5 bases each). CDR3 length: 15 residues. CDR1 GTSNPN and CDR2 SVGIG come from the germline V gene (reference sequence). V was clipped by 5 bases and J by 1 base, with 18 bases between them. The CDR3 DNA reads as TGTGCCTGGCTTTCCAGGGAGAGGGAATCCTACGAGCAGTACTTC. Translated: CAWLSRERESYEQYF.

The chain employs TRBV2 and TRBJ2-1; 11 nucleotides match TRBD2. There are 15 residues in the CDR3. With 4 bases clipped from V and 4 bases from J, the junction kept 3 bases outside the gene matches. In germline, CDR1 is SNHLY, CDR2 FYNNEI. The CDR3 nucleotides are TGTGCCAGCAGTGTAGGGACTAGCGGATACAATGAGCAGTTCTTC. It yields the protein CASSVGTSGYNEQFF.

The V gene is TRBV29-1, the J gene TRBJ2-7, with a weak D call TRBD1 (6 bases). V gave up 6 bases and J gave up 2 bases, with 26 bases separating them. Germline assignment: CDR1 SQVTM and CDR2 ANQGSEA. This CDR3 has 17 residues. In nucleotides, the CDR3 is TGCAGCGTGGCACCGAGGGACACGGGGTACATCCCCTACGAGCAGTACTTC. Translating gives CSVAPRDTGYIPYEQYF.

The chain recombines TRBV7-2 with TRBJ1-1; 7 nucleotides align to TRBD1. Trimming took 5 bases from V and 6 from J; bases not matched to a gene: 12. The CDR3 has 15 residues. Germline V gives CDR1 SGHTA, CDR2 FQGNSA. DNA of the CDR3: TGTGCCAGCAGCGTCAGACAGGGTGTTAACGCTGAAGCTTTCTTT. Encoded protein: CASSVRQGVNAEAFF.

This sequence joins TRBV7-6 and TRBJ2-1, with 7 bases aligning to TRBD1. CDR1 is SGHVS and CDR2 is FNYEAQ in the germline V gene. CDR3 length: 16 amino acids. The ends lost 5 bases at V and 7 bases at J; junction bases unmatched: 14. This CDR3 is CASSPTATGVENEQFF. CDR3 bases: TGTGCCAGCAGCCCTACCGCCACAGGGGTAGAGAATGAGCAGTTCTTC.

The CDR3 protein is CASSVGLYGYTF. The CDR3 DNA sequence: TGTGCCAGCAGCGTAGGGCTTTATGGCTACACCTTC. The V call is TRBV9, the J call TRBJ1-2; D is unresolved. The CDR3 is 12 residues long. Per germline, CDR1 SGDLS and CDR2 YYNGEE. V was pared by 0 bases and J by 5 bases, with 5 bases between.

The J gene is TRBJ2-3, the V gene TRBV5-1; 8 bases map to TRBD1. Germline V gene data show CDR1 as SGHRS and CDR2 as YFSETQ. Trimming at V came to 4 bases and at J to 1 base, leaving 14 bases not matched to a gene. This CDR3 has 18 residues. DNA of the CDR3: TGCGCCAGCAGCCCCGGAATACGTGACAGGGGTGGCACAGATACGCAGTATTTT. This sequence encodes CASSPGIRDRGGTDTQYF. Using reference TRBV5-1 and TRBJ2-3 for the parts outside the CDR3, the full variable domain is KAGVTQTPRYLIKTRGQQVTLSCSPISGHRSVSWYQQTPGQGLQFLFEYFSETQRNKGNFPGRFSGRQFSNSRSEMNVSTLELGDSALYLCASSPGIRDRGGTDTQYFGPGTRLTVL.

The V and J genes are TRBV7-3 and TRBJ2-1; D unclear. This CDR3 is 14 amino acids long. In germline, CDR1 is SGHTA, CDR2 FQGTGA. The V end was cut by 3 bases, the J end by 0 bases, with 6 bases between. The DNA of the CDR3 is TGTGCCAGCAGCTTCGTCAGCTCCTACAATGAGCAGTTCTTC. Protein sequence: CASSFVSSYNEQFF.

This clone was found once. The rearrangement uses TRBV2 and TRBJ1-2; D ambiguous. The V and J ends lost 7 bases and 12 bases respectively, with 6 bases between them. Germline CDR1 reads SNHLY; CDR2 reads FYNNEI. The CDR3 extends over 8 amino acids. CDR3 DNA sequence: TGTGCCAGCAAGTTACACACCTTC. Translated, it gives CASKLHTF.

The chain recombines TRBV7-2 with TRBJ2-1, with TRBD2 identical over 11 bases. Germline V gene sequence: CDR1 SGHTA, CDR2 FQGNSA. Trimming at V came to 5 bases and at J to 5 bases, leaving 11 bases not matched to a gene. CDR3 length equals 17 residues. Written as DNA, the CDR3 is TGTGCCAGCAGCCTCCAATCGGGACTAGCGGCCAACAATGAGCAGTTCTTC. It translates to CASSLQSGLAANNEQFF.

This chain joins TRBV11-2 and TRBJ2-7; 10 nucleotides line up with TRBD2. CDR3 length: 16 amino acids. Germline V gives CDR1 SGHAT, CDR2 FQNNGV. The trim removed 2 bases at V and 3 bases at J, leaving 7 bases unmatched. The chain's CDR3 is CASSLMSVAGGYEQYF. As DNA, the CDR3 is TGTGCCAGCAGCTTAATGTCGGTAGCGGGGGGCTACGAGCAGTACTTC. The whole variable domain, remainder taken from reference TRBV11-2 and TRBJ2-7, is EAGVAQSPRYKIIEKRQSVAFWCNPISGHATLYWYQQILGQGPKLLIQFQNNGVVDDSQLPKDRFSAERLKGVDSTLKIQPAKLEDSAVYLCASSLMSVAGGYEQYFGPGTRLTVT.

The chain joins TRBV9 to TRBJ2-7, with D tentatively TRBD1 (5 bases). The CDR3 sequence is 15 residues long. Trimming cost V 0 bases and J 3 bases, with 13 bases left between them. Looked up from germline, CDR1 is SGDLS and CDR2 is YYNGEE. CDR3 DNA sequence: TGTGCCAGCAGCGTAGAAGGGGTGGTAGGCTACGAGCAGTACTTC. Translation: CASSVEGVVGYEQYF.

The V gene is TRBV7-6, the J gene TRBJ2-5; tentative D call: TRBD2 (7 bases). Germline CDR1 and CDR2: SGHVS and FNYEAQ. The ends were cut back, 5 bases at V and 5 bases at J, with 18 bases in the middle. CDR3 length: 15 residues. The CDR3 region is CASSPSWGGGETQYF. In DNA, the CDR3 is TGTGCCAGCAGCCCATCCTGGGGAGGGGGGGAGACCCAGTACTTC.

The gene calls are TRBV27 and TRBJ1-2; 7 bases agree with TRBD1. V lost 6 bases to trimming and J lost 8 bases; unmatched junction nucleotides: 3. The CDR3 has 11 residues. The germline CDR1 and CDR2 sequences are MNHEY and SMNVEV (reference sequence). For the CDR3, the DNA is TGTGCCAGCAGGAGGGGGCGCGGCTACACCTTC. Translated: CASRRGRGYTF.

This chain connects TRBV9 to TRBJ1-1; D gene uncertain. Between the trimmed V and J ends, which lost 0 bases and 4 bases, there was a span of 16 bases. Germline V lookup: CDR1 SGDLS, CDR2 YYNGEE. The CDR3 has 16 residues. The CDR3 spells CASSVAAGFSATEAFF. CDR3 nucleotides: TGTGCCAGCAGCGTAGCGGCGGGATTCTCTGCCACTGAAGCTTTCTTT. Filled out from reference TRBV9 and TRBJ1-1, the complete variable domain reads DSGVTQTPKHLITATGQRVTLRCSPRSGDLSVYWYQQSLDQGLQFLIQYYNGEERAKGNILERFSAQQFPDLHSELNLSSLELGDSALYFCASSVAAGFSATEAFFGQGTRLTVV.

The chain links TRBV28 to TRBJ2-4; perhaps TRBD1 as D (5 bases). The CDR3 consists of 11 residues. In germline, CDR1 is MDHEN, CDR2 SYDVKM. Between the trimmed V and J ends, which lost 6 bases and 11 bases, there was a span of 11 bases. Here the CDR3 DNA reads TGTGCCAGCAGCACGGAGACAGTTCAGTACTTC. It codes for CASSTETVQYF.

The rearrangement uses TRBV29-1 and TRBJ2-5; 11 bases align to TRBD1. The ends lost 3 bases at V and 4 bases at J; junction bases unmatched: 4. Germline loops: CDR1 SQVTM, CDR2 ANQGSEA. This CDR3 has 14 residues. The CDR3: CSVEGTGGRETQYF. CDR3 DNA: TGCAGCGTTGAGGGGACAGGGGGACGAGAGACCCAGTACTTC.